This section outlines one T cell receptor beta chain sequence together with its context. No antigen is known for it. No quality values exist for individual bases; no much larger clone is one base distant. The data are from a study of blood T cell repertoires in COVID-19 (dated by TCRdb to about 2020). Broadly, across the study: Samples from collaborators originated in the United States, Italy and Spain and spanned both the acute and convalescent phases of COVID-19. The prospective study material was composed of cDNA or gDNA derived from T cells, B-cell-depleted T cells, or PBMCs. Subjects who had been exposed to COVID-19, were actively infected with it, or had recovered from it provided the deeply sampled blood TCRbeta repertoires that made up the dataset. The repertoires were released in a freely available public database intended as a resource for research on the immune response to SARS-CoV-2. The samples were drawn from the first 160 participants of the ongoing ImmuneRACE study and from 1,254 subjects provided by 6 global collaborators. The sample metadata nearly always contained a de-identified subject ID, COVID-19 status, age in years and sex. Where available, HLA class I and class II types were taken from metadata supplied by the sample provider and were not determined by assay-based typing. General conclusions and limits of the study: How much clinical and demographic metadata was included differed by source and by participant, and the metadata was provided uncurated.

Participants in the prospective study were enrolled through a virtual design, were aged 18 to 89 years, and lived in roughly 24 United States geographic areas. Cohort assignment in the prospective study relied on participant-reported clinical history from a screening survey and a study questionnaire. In the prospective study, whole blood, serum and a nasopharyngeal or oropharyngeal swab were collected from each participant by mobile phlebotomists. Additional blood draws and questionnaires over an approximately 2-month period could optionally be provided by prospective study participants. Before DNA extraction, blood samples from the prospective study were shipped at room temperature or frozen. The immunoSEQ Assay, a bias-controlled multiplex PCR, was used to amplify TCRbeta CDR3 regions from genomic DNA. The authors' analysis ran thus. Within the assay, amplification of reference gene primers was used to estimate how many nucleated cells each sample contained. To quantify the absolute abundance of each unique TCRbeta CDR3 rearrangement, sequence reads were collapsed and filtered. For each sample, productive Simpson clonality was calculated as the square root of Simpson's diversity index over productive rearrangements. This is the immuneACCESS table as TCRdb keeps it, with only in-frame sequences that have V and J called. A part of the clones is gone; compared with another copy, unresolved V genes explain less than half, and the rest is unexplained. That table is the source of V, J and clone size, and D and trimming were worked out from the DNA. This sample lists some 150,000 clones; roughly 88% were detected once. The top ten clones comprise approximately 1.2% of the sample.

The germline V gene encodes CDR1 MNHEY and CDR2 SVGAGI. Measured from the cysteine to the phenylalanine, the CDR3 is 14 residues long. Of the read, only the CDR3 DNA is kept; its 42 bases are in frame from base 1. V and J are truncated by 5 bases and 2 bases respectively, leaving an intervening sequence of 10 bases. The TCR sequence derives from a woman in her twenties or thirties with acute COVID-19. The specimen was PBMCs or T cells enriched from blood (not recorded which). The chain joins TRBV6-5 to TRBJ1-3; too little of a D gene remains to name it. The CDR3 protein is CASSPGVTGNTIYF. Here is the DNA: TGTGCCAGCAGTCCCGGGGTCACTGGAAACACCATATATTTT.